The 31 T cell receptor beta chains listed next were all sequenced from one sample in a study of T-cell reconstitution after alpha-beta-depleted transplantation in children. Construction of the TCRbeta library involved unique molecular identifiers. TCRdb passed the PCR reads through MiXCR, listing each CDR3 protein once. The data contain hundreds of thousands of distinct CDR3 sequences, 10% to 15% of them singletons. The sequencing used PBMCs, mostly from graft donor cells, collected 360 days after TCRalphabeta/CD19-depleted stem cell transplant. Receptors were obtained from a male patient younger than 18 who had a stem cell transplant for acute myeloid leukemia, so the T cells may come from the graft donor.

J is TRBJ2-3 and V is TRBV21-1; the DNA was not used to check the table's D call, TRBD1. TRBV21-1 is marked as a pseudogene. There are 16 residues in the CDR3. The CDR3 coding sequence is TGTGCCAGCAGCAAGGTGTCCGTTCGAGAGGCAGATACGCAGTATTTT. Protein sequence: CASSKVSVREADTQYF.

This clonotype was observed a few times. The rearrangement uses TRBV5-1 and TRBJ2-7; the D is unclear. The CDR3 has 12 amino acids. Germline V gene sequence: CDR1 SGHRS, CDR2 YFSETQ. V was pared by 1 base and J by 6 bases, with 8 bases between. In DNA form, the CDR3 reads TGCGCCAGCAGCTTGTTGGGAACCGAGCAGTACTTC. Translating it yields CASSLLGTEQYF.

This clonotype showed up just a few times. V is TRBV7-9 and J is TRBJ2-7, with D perhaps matching TRBD1 (5 bases). V shed 4 bases and J shed 0 bases, with 13 bases lying between them. The germline gives CDR1 SEHNR, CDR2 FQNEAQ (reference sequence). The CDR3 length is 15 residues. The CDR3 coding sequence is TGTGCCAGCAGCTCACCTCGGACACGCTCCTACGAGCAGTACTTC. Translated: CASSSPRTRSYEQYF.

For the CDR3, the DNA is TGCAGTGCTAGACGTAGAGCCGGGTGGAGGGGCACAGATACGCAGTATTTT. Translated, it gives CSARRRAGWRGTDTQYF. This chain links TRBV20-1 with TRBJ2-3; tentatively, D is TRBD2 (6 bases). Germline loops: CDR1 DFQATT, CDR2 SNEGSKA (reference sequence). This CDR3 spans 17 amino acids. Trimming removed 2 bases from V and 1 base from J, with 19 bases in between.

The sample holds many counts of this clonotype. The rearrangement joins TRBV7-3 to TRBJ1-1; D is unresolved. The V gene's germline CDR1 is SGHTA and CDR2 FQGTGA. The CDR3 contains 16 residues. Trimming took off 2 bases at V and 2 bases at J, with 15 bases between the two ends. In DNA form, the CDR3 reads TGTGCCAGCAGCTTAGAGGGAAGGACCCGTAACACTGAAGCTTTCTTT. Protein sequence: CASSLEGRTRNTEAFF.

This clonotype was detected many times. The chain has TRBV28 and TRBJ2-6; 9 bases map to TRBD1. The trim removed 6 bases at V and 0 bases at J, leaving 18 bases unmatched. CDR3 size: 21 residues. The germline V gene encodes CDR1 MDHEN and CDR2 SYDVKM. The DNA of the CDR3 is TGTGCCAGCAGAGAGTTACAGGGGGCGTGGGAGACCCACTCTGGGGCCAACGTCCTGACTTTC. Its translation is CASRELQGAWETHSGANVLTF.

The rearrangement links TRBV5-1 to TRBJ2-1; 11 bases map to TRBD2. Trimming cost V 0 bases and J 1 base; bases outside gene matches: 12. Germline V gene sequence: CDR1 SGHRS, CDR2 YFSETQ. The CDR3 totals 20 residues. Here the CDR3 DNA reads TGCGCCAGCAGCTTGGGAACCGGGACTAGCGGCCTCGGGTCCTACAATGAGCAGTTCTTC. This encodes CASSLGTGTSGLGSYNEQFF.

The chain joins TRBV28 to TRBJ2-5; the D gene is possibly TRBD2 (6 bases). Trimming removed 5 bases from V and 5 bases from J, with 15 bases in between. The CDR3 runs 14 residues. The germline CDR1 and CDR2 sequences are MDHEN and SYDVKM. The CDR3 nucleotides are TGTGCCAGCAGTCCGAACGGACTATGGGAGACCCAGTACTTC. As protein: CASSPNGLWETQYF.

The CDR3: CSAHRDRGPIEAFF. The CDR3 nucleotides are TGCAGTGCTCATCGGGACAGGGGACCAATTGAAGCTTTCTTT. The V call is TRBV20-1, the J call TRBJ1-1; 10 bases agree with TRBD1. Germline CDR1 DFQATT, CDR2 SNEGSKA (reference sequence). This CDR3 region has 14 residues. V gave up 5 bases and J gave up 7 bases; unmatched junction bases: 10.

This clonotype was detected only a few times. The chain carries TRBV7-8 and TRBJ2-1, with D perhaps TRBD2 (6 bases). V lost 7 bases to trimming and J lost 4 bases, with 17 bases between them. This CDR3 is 15 amino acids long. From germline, CDR1 is SGHVS and CDR2 FQNEAQ. The CDR3: CASTPDSGLYNEQFF. The CDR3 bases are TGTGCCAGCACCCCGGATAGCGGTCTTTACAATGAGCAGTTCTTC.

This clonotype was seen at least ten times. The chain carries TRBV28 and TRBJ2-7, with 10 bases lining up with TRBD2. Losses at the gene ends were 7 bases for V and 0 bases for J; bases not matched to a gene: 9. Per the germline V gene, CDR1 is MDHEN and CDR2 is SYDVKM. This CDR3 spans 16 amino acids. The CDR3 DNA follows: TGTGCCAGCAAAAGGGGACTAGCGTTAAGCTCCTACGAGCAGTACTTC. Its translation is CASKRGLALSSYEQYF.

This clonotype was observed a few times. V is TRBV28 and J is TRBJ2-7; the D is unclear. The ends were cut back, 7 bases at V and 3 bases at J, with 7 bases in the middle. The germline gives CDR1 MDHEN, CDR2 SYDVKM. The CDR3 is made up of 11 amino acids. The CDR3 spells CASTLDYEQYF. Written as DNA, the CDR3 is TGTGCCAGCACCTTAGACTACGAGCAGTACTTC.

CDR3 sequence reads: CSVGGIRGYTF. The CDR3 nucleotides are TGCAGCGTTGGGGGGATCCGCGGCTACACCTTC. The V and J genes are TRBV29-1 and TRBJ1-2; tentative D call: TRBD1 (5 bases). The V end was cut by 4 bases, the J end by 8 bases, with 11 bases between. The CDR3 spans 11 residues. The germline CDR1 and CDR2 sequences are SQVTM and ANQGSEA.

The chain has TRBV24-1 and TRBJ2-5; possible D gene TRBD1, 5 bases. Germline V gene sequence: CDR1 KGHDR, CDR2 SFDVKD. Between the trimmed V and J ends, which lost 7 bases and 1 base, there was a span of 12 bases. This CDR3 is 14 amino acids long. CDR3: CATSPREPQETQYF. CDR3 coding DNA: TGTGCCACCAGCCCCAGGGAACCCCAAGAGACCCAGTACTTC.

Here the CDR3 reads CASSSSAPRGGQPQHF. The CDR3 DNA sequence: TGTGCCAGCAGCTCTAGCGCCCCCAGGGGCGGTCAGCCCCAGCATTTT. The chain has TRBV7-2 and TRBJ1-5; possible D gene TRBD1, 6 bases. The CDR3 is 16 amino acids. V was trimmed by 4 bases and J by 6 bases, leaving 19 bases between them. Germline CDR1 reads SGHTA; CDR2 reads FQGNSA.

This clonotype was detected only a few times. The chain employs TRBV28 and TRBJ2-4, with D perhaps being TRBD1 or TRBD2 (6 bases each). Germline V gene lookup returns CDR1 MDHEN and CDR2 SYDVKM. This CDR3 region has 17 residues. Trimming took off 5 bases at V and 6 bases at J, with 23 bases between the two ends. The CDR3 loop is CASSPPEGVLWPNIQYF. Written as DNA, the CDR3 is TGTGCCAGCAGTCCCCCGGAGGGGGTATTGTGGCCAAACATTCAGTACTTC.

A few counts support this clonotype. This chain connects TRBV5-6 to TRBJ2-1; 9 bases fit TRBD2. CDR1 SGHDT and CDR2 YYEEEE come from the germline V gene. With 1 base clipped from V and 4 bases from J, the junction kept 6 bases outside the gene matches. The CDR3 length is 16 residues. The CDR3 sequence: CASSLTLSGRYNEQFF. The CDR3 nucleotides are TGTGCCAGCAGCTTGACCTTGAGCGGGAGGTACAATGAGCAGTTCTTC.

The rearrangement uses TRBV7-3 and TRBJ2-3; D might be TRBD1 or TRBD2, each matching 5 bases. In germline, CDR1 is SGHTA, CDR2 FQGTGA. V gave up 5 bases and J gave up 1 base, with 19 bases separating them. The CDR3 has 17 residues. CDR3 sequence: CASSPLWGGRGTDTQYF. The CDR3 DNA reads TGTGCCAGCAGCCCCCTTTGGGGCGGGCGCGGCACAGATACGCAGTATTTT.

This clonotype was seen once. This sequence may be a read error, since a much larger clone differs from it by one base. This is likely a read error, given that the CDR3 carries no conserved phenylalanine or tryptophan at its end. This chain uses TRBV9 with TRBJ2-7, with D perhaps TRBD2 (5 bases). In germline, CDR1 is SGDLS, CDR2 YYNGEE. The length of the CDR3 is 13 residues. V was pared by 4 bases and J by 2 bases, with 10 bases between. The CDR3 DNA reads TGTGCCAGCAGCCCAGGAGCGGCCTACGAGCAGTACTCC. Residues: CASSPGAAYEQYS.

The rearrangement joins TRBV15 to TRBJ2-2; D call uncertain. Germline V gives CDR1 LNHNV, CDR2 YYDKDF (reference sequence). The germline V and J ends were trimmed by 6 bases and 7 bases, with 15 bases remaining between them. The CDR3 runs 14 residues. The CDR3 loop is CATRPGGWDGELFF. CDR3 DNA: TGTGCCACCAGACCCGGTGGGTGGGACGGGGAGCTGTTTTTT.

This clonotype was seen a handful of times. This chain uses TRBV20-1 with TRBJ1-4; D ambiguous. Trimming left V 2 bases short and J 7 bases short, with 17 bases between. CDR3 length: 15 amino acids. Germline V gives CDR1 DFQATT, CDR2 SNEGSKA (reference sequence). The CDR3 reads CSARSLRASPEKLFF. The CDR3 DNA reads TGCAGTGCTAGAAGTCTTCGTGCCAGTCCTGAAAAACTGTTTTTT.

V is TRBV4-3 and J is TRBJ2-7; the match to TRBD2 covers 7 bases. Trimming cost V 2 bases and J 4 bases; bases outside gene matches: 20. CDR1 and CDR2 (germline): LGHNA, YSLEER. The CDR3 totals 19 residues. CDR3 protein: CASSQNHNLPGRRWYEQYF. DNA for the CDR3: TGCGCCAGCAGCCAAAACCATAATCTTCCCGGGAGGAGATGGTACGAGCAGTACTTC.

This clonotype was seen ten or more times. CDR3 protein: CSARKGLAGEFEQFF. CDR3 bases: TGCAGTGCTAGGAAGGGACTAGCGGGAGAATTTGAGCAGTTCTTC. This chain uses TRBV20-1 with TRBJ2-1, with TRBD2 matching 14 bases. The CDR3 contains 15 residues. V gave up 3 bases and J gave up 9 bases; unmatched junction bases: 7. The germline CDR1 and CDR2 sequences are DFQATT and SNEGSKA (reference sequence).

The table lists this clonotype with many counts. This chain uses TRBV27 with TRBJ2-7; 9 nucleotides match TRBD1. Trimming took 5 bases from V and 2 from J; bases not matched to a gene: 7. CDR1 is MNHEY and CDR2 is SMNVEV in the germline V gene (reference sequence). The CDR3 covers 15 residues. In DNA form, the CDR3 reads TGTGCCAGCAGTCCGCAAAGGACAGGGGCCTACGAGCAGTACTTC. This gives the protein CASSPQRTGAYEQYF.

The chain joins TRBV6-1 to TRBJ2-1; tentative D call: TRBD2 (6 bases). CDR1 and CDR2 from the germline V gene are MNHNS and SASEGT. With 7 bases removed from V and 7 bases from J, the gap between germline ends came to 17 bases. This CDR3 has 14 residues. This CDR3 reads CASTLPGAGNEQFF. The CDR3 DNA is TGTGCCAGCACCCTACCTGGGGCGGGGAATGAGCAGTTCTTC.

This clonotype was picked up many times. The chain is built from TRBV14 and TRBJ2-7, with TRBD2 identical over 12 bases. This CDR3 has 17 amino acids. The germline gives CDR1 SGHDN, CDR2 FVKESK. Trimming at V came to 1 base and at J to 0 bases, leaving 4 bases not matched to a gene. CDR3 sequence reads: CASSQGLAGVLSYEQYF. Written as DNA, the CDR3 is TGTGCCAGCAGCCAAGGACTAGCGGGAGTCCTCTCCTACGAGCAGTACTTC. The whole variable domain, filled in from reference TRBV14 and TRBJ2-7, reads EAGVTQFPSHSVIEKGQTVTLRCDPISGHDNLYWYRRVMGKEIKFLLHFVKESKQDESGMPNNRFLAERTGGTYSTLKVQPAELEDSGVYFCASSQGLAGVLSYEQYFGPGTRLTVT.

This clonotype was seen a few times. The J gene is TRBJ2-4, the V gene TRBV12-3 or TRBV12-4; 9 nucleotides match TRBD1. Trimming cost V 3 bases and J 7 bases; bases outside gene matches: 10. The CDR3 consists of 16 residues. CDR3 protein: CASSFPAGTGKNIQYF. DNA of the CDR3: TGTGCCAGCAGTTTCCCAGCCGGGACAGGGAAGAACATTCAGTACTTC.

This clonotype showed up just a few times. This chain joins TRBV20-1 and TRBJ1-4, with D maybe TRBD1 (5 bases). V lost 3 bases and J 3 bases, leaving 20 bases between the germline ends. CDR1 is DFQATT, CDR2 SNEGSKA, per germline (reference sequence). This CDR3 contains 17 residues. The CDR3, as DNA: TGCAGTGCTAGGCGATCGCGGGGTTTGGGGGCTAATGAAAAACTGTTTTTT. Translation: CSARRSRGLGANEKLFF.

This chain uses TRBV10-3 with TRBJ2-1; 12 nucleotides align to TRBD2. The CDR3 spans 19 residues. The germline V gene has CDR1 ENHRY and CDR2 SYGVKD. V lost 0 bases to trimming and J lost 0 bases; unmatched junction nucleotides: 6. The CDR3 DNA sequence: TGTGCCATCAGTGAGTCACCTAGCGGGAGGGGAAGCTCCTACAATGAGCAGTTCTTC. Translation gives CAISESPSGRGSSYNEQFF.

V and J are TRBV9 and TRBJ2-2; D remains ambiguous. Between the trimmed V and J ends, which lost 3 bases and 2 bases, there was a span of 8 bases. Per germline, CDR1 SGDLS and CDR2 YYNGEE. The CDR3 has 14 residues. This chain's CDR3 is CASSATVNTGELFF. The CDR3 region has the DNA TGTGCCAGCAGCGCGACGGTAAACACCGGGGAGCTGTTTTTT.

V is TRBV5-4 and J is TRBJ2-2; TRBD1 agrees at 9 bases. In germline, CDR1 is SGHNT, CDR2 YYREEE (reference sequence). There are 20 residues in the CDR3. Germline trimming cut 1 base from V and 0 bases from J; bases unmatched to any gene: 13. The CDR3 here is CASSLRRGATGGPNTGELFF. CDR3 nucleotide sequence: TGTGCCAGCAGCTTGAGGCGGGGAGCAACAGGGGGCCCGAACACCGGGGAGCTGTTTTTT.